These T cell receptor beta chains were read from a single sample in a study of regulatory T cells in long-lasting Graves disease. TCRdb fed the multiplex PCR reads into MiXCR, producing one record per CDR3 protein. The table includes hundreds of thousands of distinct CDR3 sequences, 16% detected once. The same sample was also used in a study of T cells in Graves' hyperthyroidism and ophthalmopathy.

The sample consisted of peripheral blood mononuclear cells (PBMCs), taken at new diagnosis, from a patient treated with antithyroid drugs. The source is a woman between 25 and 40 years old with Graves disease. CDR3s leave out the opening cysteine and the closing phenylalanine or tryptophan.

>TRBJ2-3|TRBV9|14
ASSVGDFPGTDTQY
>TRBJ2-3|TRBV4-2|11
ASSQAAPDTQY
>TRBJ2-1|TRBV6-1|13
ASSAYQSSYNEQF
>TRBJ1-1|TRBV6-1|12
ASRATGGVTEAF
>TRBJ2-3|TRBV7-9|14
ASSSPSSVGTDTQY
>TRBJ1-2|TRBV20-1|13
SALSGDIEGDGYT
>TRBJ1-5|TRBV12-3/TRBV12-4|13
ASSLRGQGNQPQH
>TRBJ2-3|TRBV18|14
ASSPTQGAGTDTQY
>TRBJ1-1|TRBV5-1|10
ASSLGGRGAF
>TRBJ1-5|TRBV15|15
ATSNRDRGKSNQPQH
>TRBJ1-3|TRBV11-2|12
ASTWGRDGNTIY
>TRBJ1-2|TRBV28|16
ASSTQFIGQDRLYGYT
>TRBJ1-4|TRBV20-1|11
SAETAVDEKLF
>TRBJ2-3|TRBV7-9|12
ASSVLAGTDTQY
>TRBJ2-7|TRBV2|16
ASSPPGGGLAVSYEQY
>TRBJ2-5|TRBV20-1|15
SARVGLAGGSAETQY
>TRBJ1-2|TRBV28|11
ASSFGEGHGYT
>TRBJ1-1|TRBV30|11
AWSPIANTEAF
>TRBJ1-6|TRBV2|12
ASRGPSYNSPLH
>TRBJ2-1|TRBV20-1|15
SARETPGTGNHNEQF
>TRBJ2-3|TRBV5-8|13
ASTSRDLEWDTQY
>TRBJ2-3|TRBV10-3|13
AISLGEGYTDTQY
>TRBJ1-2|TRBV7-9|11
ASSLPSNYGYT
>TRBJ2-1|TRBV9|14
ASSVGVSGNSGEQF
>TRBJ2-1|TRBV27|14
ASSLGGGGWGTNQF
>TRBJ2-5|TRBV5-1|14
ATSLRGRMYQETQY
>TRBJ1-5|TRBV20-1|11
SSRQAGNQPQH
>TRBJ2-2|TRBV5-4|12
ASSAKARTGELF
>TRBJ2-7|TRBV5-1|11
ASSLAGRWEQY
>TRBJ2-1|TRBV11-3|10
ASSLYGGEQF
>TRBJ2-1|TRBV27|12
ASSFELAGIEQF
>TRBJ2-3|TRBV2|15
ASSKGPSSGDADTQY
>TRBJ2-5|TRBV5-1|11
ASSYSSQETQY
>TRBJ2-7|TRBV6-1|12
ASSPTSGGREQY
>TRBJ1-2|TRBV12-3/TRBV12-4|14
ASSLATGGEYYGYT
>TRBJ1-6|TRBV5-1|16
ASSSVPLTGLDNSPLH
>TRBJ1-1|TRBV5-1|15
ASSPGRTVLMNTEAF
>TRBJ2-7|TRBV12-5|14
ASGFVGHHSSYEQY
>TRBJ1-6|TRBV20-1|13
SVSPRRTYNSPLH
>TRBJ1-4|TRBV7-9|14
ASSPNFGEKSEKLF
>TRBJ2-5|TRBV28|12
ASSTTKHQETQY
>TRBJ1-1|TRBV28|13
ASTGQGLDWTEAF
>TRBJ2-5|TRBV6-1|11
ASRPQGRETQY
>TRBJ2-7|TRBV14|14
ASSQEYAGGPYEQY
>TRBJ2-1|TRBV4-1|14
ASSPRDRVRYNEQF
>TRBJ2-2|TRBV28|13
ASRLSGSGTGELF
>TRBJ1-1|TRBV5-1|12
ASSSVTGDTEAF
>TRBJ2-2|TRBV6-2/TRBV6-3|13
ASSFQPDGTGELF
>TRBJ1-2|TRBV28|12
ASSETARVGGYT
>TRBJ1-1|TRBV5-1|11
ASRPQLNTEAF
>TRBJ1-5|TRBV18|14
ASSPPGQGGRQPQH
>TRBJ2-3|TRBV27|12
ASSSRGYTDTQY
>TRBJ1-5|TRBV12-3/TRBV12-4|13
ASSWWRGSNQPQH